This T cell receptor (beta chain) was captured by sequencing in a study of blood T cells in healthy people across ages. Findings and caveats of the study: With unsorted PBMCs, a conclusive comparison of naive versus antigen-experienced cells was not possible.

A note on this clonotype: Its antigen is still unknown.

Primed by a sample-barcoded 5' primer and a J-beta primer mix, a second PCR proceeded for about 6 to 12 cycles. TCRdb passed the 5' RACE reads through MiXCR, listing each CDR3 protein once. The table shows around 1.7 million distinct CDR3 sequences, with about 28% occurring only once. Investigators took 9.5 to 10 milliliters of peripheral blood from every donor. The authors extracted at least 5.5 micrograms of total RNA per sample. This clonotype was sampled from a woman aged 25 to 39 in good health. Specimen: blood.

The CDR3: CATATSGDIQYF. CDR3 nucleotides: TGTGCCACCGCGACTAGCGGAGACATTCAGTACTTC. The J gene is TRBJ2-4, the V gene TRBV27; 9 nucleotides line up with TRBD2. V was pared by 10 bases and J by 8 bases, with 6 bases of the junction left unmatched. Germline CDR1 MNHEY, CDR2 SMNVEV (reference sequence). The CDR3 consists of 12 residues.